These 16 T cell receptor beta chains share one sample of origin, sequenced in a study of early T cells in non-severe SARS-CoV-2 infection. TCRdb processed the 5' RACE reads anew with MiXCR; each CDR3 protein has one entry. The sample carries 80,000 to 95,000 distinct CDR3 sequences, around 16% recorded once. This sample comprised whole blood, obtained at baseline. These receptors were taken from an adult who was a healthcare worker with PCR-confirmed SARS-CoV-2 infection or an uninfected control (not recorded which).

This chain uses TRBV11-3 with TRBJ2-3; D might be TRBD1 or TRBD2, each matching 5 bases. The germline gives CDR1 SGHNT, CDR2 YENEEA. The V gene lost 8 bases and the J gene lost 1 base, with 19 bases spanning the gap. The CDR3 loop spans 16 amino acids. The CDR3 reads CASHTTLGEGTDTQYF. Here the CDR3 DNA reads TGTGCCAGCCACACCACCCTGGGGGAAGGCACAGATACGCAGTATTTT.

This clonotype was counted between two and nine times. V is TRBV19 and J is TRBJ2-1, with 7 bases lining up with TRBD2. There are 15 residues in the CDR3. The V gene's germline CDR1 is LNHDA and CDR2 SQIVND (reference sequence). With V trimmed by 7 bases and J by 7 bases, 13 bases remained unmatched. CDR3 protein: CASTPDLGGLNEQFF. The CDR3 DNA sequence: TGTGCCAGTACCCCGGACTTGGGAGGGTTGAATGAGCAGTTCTTC.

The chain uses TRBV3-1 and TRBJ2-7; D is undetermined. Germline CDR1 is LGHDT and CDR2 is YNNKEL (reference sequence). The ends were cut back, 4 bases at V and 2 bases at J, with 9 bases in the middle. This CDR3 contains 13 residues. CDR3 loop: CASSPPTTYEQYF. CDR3 DNA sequence: TGTGCCAGCAGCCCGCCGACCACCTACGAGCAGTACTTC.

This clonotype was counted ten times or more. The chain links TRBV7-6 to TRBJ2-1; D gene ambiguous. CDR1 and CDR2 (germline): SGHVS, FNYEAQ. The V and J ends lost 6 bases and 9 bases respectively, with 12 bases between them. This CDR3 contains 12 residues. CDR3: CASSSTASEQFF. The CDR3 nucleotides are TGTGCCAGCAGTTCTACCGCTAGTGAGCAGTTCTTC. Complete variable domain (other parts from reference TRBV7-6 and TRBJ2-1): GAGVSQSPRYKVTKRGQDVALRCDPISGHVSLYWYRQALGQGPEFLTYFNYEAQQDKSGLPNDRFSAERPEGSISTLTIQRTEQRDSAMYRCASSSTASEQFFGPGTRLTVL.

There are many counts of this clonotype. The chain combines TRBV2 with TRBJ2-1; tentatively, D is TRBD2 (5 bases). Germline assignment: CDR1 SNHLY and CDR2 FYNNEI. Trimming pared 8 bases from V and 7 bases from J, leaving 6 bases between. The CDR3 spans 10 residues. The CDR3 is CASRGNEQFF. The CDR3 bases are TGTGCCAGCCGAGGGAATGAGCAGTTCTTC.

This clonotype was seen only a few times. The chain couples TRBV4-2 to TRBJ2-7; D unresolved. V was pared by 3 bases and J by 3 bases, with 15 bases between. This CDR3 region has 15 residues. Germline V gene data show CDR1 as LGHNA and CDR2 as YNFKEQ. CDR3 bases: TGTGCCAGCAGCCACAGTGTGAGCTCCGGCTACGAGCAGTACTTC. Protein sequence: CASSHSVSSGYEQYF.

The chain links TRBV28 to TRBJ2-3, with 8 bases identical to TRBD1. The CDR3 is 14 residues long. The V gene's germline CDR1 is MDHEN and CDR2 SYDVKM. Trimming took 6 bases from V and 3 from J; bases not matched to a gene: 5. As DNA, the CDR3 is TGTGCCAGCAGCCAGGGGGCTCGGACAGATACGCAGTATTTT. The encoded protein is CASSQGARTDTQYF.

This clonotype occurred many times. CDR3 nucleotides: TGTGCCAGCAGCTCTATCCGAGGCTTCTCCTACGAGCAGTACTTC. It yields the protein CASSSIRGFSYEQYF. This sequence joins TRBV11-2 and TRBJ2-7; D gene unclear. The germline V gene encodes CDR1 SGHAT and CDR2 FQNNGV. The germline V and J ends were trimmed by 4 bases and 0 bases, with 13 bases remaining between them. The CDR3 runs to 15 residues.

This clonotype was counted at least ten times. The chain combines TRBV7-6 with TRBJ2-2; perhaps TRBD1 as D (5 bases). Trimming stripped 1 base from V and 4 bases from J, with 13 bases between. The CDR3 has 16 residues. Looked up from germline, CDR1 is SGHVS and CDR2 is FNYEAQ. The CDR3, as DNA: TGTGCCAGCAGCTTAGAAATGGGCAGGGCCACCGGGGAGCTGTTTTTT. This codes for CASSLEMGRATGELFF.

A few counts support this clonotype. This chain links TRBV7-9 with TRBJ2-1; 7 bases agree with TRBD2. Germline assignment: CDR1 SEHNR and CDR2 FQNEAQ (reference sequence). CDR3 size: 15 residues. V lost 5 bases to trimming and J lost 8 bases; unmatched junction nucleotides: 12. The CDR3 bases are TGTGCCAGCAGCCAGAGAACTAGCGTGGGAGATGAGCAGTTCTTC. This encodes CASSQRTSVGDEQFF.

V usage is TRBV15 and J usage is TRBJ2-1, with D tentatively TRBD2 (5 bases). Germline V gene data show CDR1 as LNHNV and CDR2 as YYDKDF (reference sequence). Trimming took off 5 bases at V and 0 bases at J, with 14 bases between the two ends. The CDR3 totals 16 residues. This CDR3 is CATSGTGNSSYNEQFF. CDR3 sequence (DNA): TGTGCCACCAGCGGAACGGGGAATAGCTCCTACAATGAGCAGTTCTTC. The whole variable domain, remainder taken from reference TRBV15 and TRBJ2-1, is DAMVIQNPRYQVTQFGKPVTLSCSQTLNHNVMYWYQQKSSQAPKLLFHYYDKDFNNEADTPDNFQSRRPNTSFCFLDIRSPGLGDTAMYLCATSGTGNSSYNEQFFGPGTRLTVL.

This clonotype was detected only a few times. This chain uses TRBV7-9 with TRBJ2-7; the D call may be TRBD1 or TRBD2 (6 bases each). The CDR3 totals 16 residues. The germline V gene encodes CDR1 SEHNR and CDR2 FQNEAQ (reference sequence). Trimming shortened V by 1 base and J by 0 bases, and 13 bases separated the two germline ends. The CDR3 bases are TGTGCCAGCAGCTTAGTAGTTGGGGGGCCCTCCTACGAGCAGTACTTC. It translates to CASSLVVGGPSYEQYF.

The rearrangement joins TRBV7-2 to TRBJ2-2, with 10 nucleotides matching TRBD2. The length of the CDR3 is 16 residues. The germline V gene encodes CDR1 SGHTA and CDR2 FQGNSA. The ends lost 5 bases at V and 6 bases at J; junction bases unmatched: 9. CDR3 protein: CASSPTPGLAPGELFF. In DNA, the CDR3 is TGTGCCAGCAGCCCGACTCCGGGACTAGCGCCCGGGGAGCTGTTTTTT.

This clonotype appeared many times. This chain links TRBV29-1 with TRBJ2-1; D is undetermined. V lost 7 bases and J lost 0, with 4 bases in between. CDR3 length equals 11 residues. Germline V CDR1 and CDR2: SQVTM, ANQGSEA. The CDR3 DNA reads as TGCAGCGCGACCTCCTACAATGAGCAGTTCTTC. Translated: CSATSYNEQFF.

This clonotype was seen repeatedly, ten times or more. The chain recombines TRBV20-1 with TRBJ2-7; 10 nucleotides align to TRBD2. This CDR3 has 15 residues. J gave up 1 base and V 4 bases, and 7 bases lay outside the gene matches. Looked up from germline, CDR1 is DFQATT and CDR2 is SNEGSKA (reference sequence). The CDR3 bases are TGCAGTGCTATCGAGCTGGGACTAGCGTCCTACGAGCAGTACTTC. This codes for CSAIELGLASYEQYF.

This clonotype was counted between two and nine times. The DNA is left out, because the CDR3 cannot be placed on it with certainty; the CDR3 is given as TCRdb lists it. The chain couples TRBV25-1 to TRBJ1-1. The V gene's germline CDR1 is MGHDK and CDR2 SYGVNS. With termini counted, the CDR3 has 11 amino acids. The CDR3 region is CASILGLEAFF.